This section outlines one T cell receptor (beta chain) sequence together with its context. What it recognizes is unknown. This entry is derived from a study of T cells in narcolepsy. For the study at large: Patients with NT1 or NT2 and healthy control donors were enrolled. Study-level results: HCRT-specific and TRIB2-specific autoreactive clonotypes appeared among same-patient CSF and blood CD4+ clonotypes. No autoreactive T cell clone sequences appeared in some memory CD4+ repertoires. Blood of same and different patients, but not healthy controls, reportedly held recurring autoreactive clonotypes.

Assay used: immunoSEQ multiplex PCR; TCRdb lists only in-frame clones, some missing. The sample yields about 27,000 clones, around 78% seen once. The CDR3 sequence is 14 residues long. CDR1 is SGHNT and CDR2 is YYREEE in the germline V gene (reference sequence). With 5 bases removed from V and 4 bases from J, the gap between germline ends came to 12 bases. The sequenced sample was CD45RA- memory CD4+ T cells from PBMCs. This sequence originates from a human donor with narcolepsy. The chain recombines TRBV5-4 with TRBJ2-2, with D tentatively TRBD2 (7 bases). The CDR3 nucleotides read TGTGCCAGCAGGCCCGGGGGGCGCACCGGGGAGCTGTTTTTT. Translating it yields CASRPGGRTGELFF.